This T cell receptor beta chain emerged from a study of shared clonotypes between healthy human individuals. About the research overall: Each donor's CD8 memory used one plate, CD8 naive two, each CD4 subset three.

CDR1 and CDR2 (germline): SGHRS, YFSETQ. The CDR3 has 15 residues. V lost 2 bases, J lost 2 bases, and 7 bases stayed unmatched. Profiled with immunoSEQ multiplex PCR; TCRdb holds only in-frame clones, not every one. This sample has 1,400,000 or so clones, with 98% found just once. This TCR was recovered from a man aged 25-45 years in good health. Sequencing was performed on naive CD4+ T cells sorted from blood. Stated subset: CD45RA+ positively selected. V gene TRBV5-1 combines with J gene TRBJ2-7; 7 bases are shared with TRBD1. The CDR3 DNA reads TGCGCCAGCAGCTTTGGATCCGACAGGGCCTACGAGCAGTACTTC. Its translation: CASSFGSDRAYEQYF.